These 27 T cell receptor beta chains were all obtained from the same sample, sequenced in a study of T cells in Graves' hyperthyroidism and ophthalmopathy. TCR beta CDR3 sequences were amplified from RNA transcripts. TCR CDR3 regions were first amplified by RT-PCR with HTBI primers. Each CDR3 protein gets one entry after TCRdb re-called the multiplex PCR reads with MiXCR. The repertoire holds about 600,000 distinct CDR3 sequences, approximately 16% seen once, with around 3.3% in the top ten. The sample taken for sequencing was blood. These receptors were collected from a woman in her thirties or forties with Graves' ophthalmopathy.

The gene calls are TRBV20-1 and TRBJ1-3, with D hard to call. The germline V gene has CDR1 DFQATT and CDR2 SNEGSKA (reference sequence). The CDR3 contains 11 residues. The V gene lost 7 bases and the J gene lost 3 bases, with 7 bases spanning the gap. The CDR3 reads CSVANGNTIYF. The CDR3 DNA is TGCAGTGTCGCGAATGGAAACACCATATATTTT.

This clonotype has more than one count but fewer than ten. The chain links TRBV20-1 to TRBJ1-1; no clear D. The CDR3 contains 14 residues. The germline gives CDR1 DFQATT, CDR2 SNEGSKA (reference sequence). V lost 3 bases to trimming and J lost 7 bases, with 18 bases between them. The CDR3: CSASSPPGGNEAFF. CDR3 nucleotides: TGCAGTGCTAGCTCGCCCCCGGGAGGCAATGAAGCTTTCTTT.

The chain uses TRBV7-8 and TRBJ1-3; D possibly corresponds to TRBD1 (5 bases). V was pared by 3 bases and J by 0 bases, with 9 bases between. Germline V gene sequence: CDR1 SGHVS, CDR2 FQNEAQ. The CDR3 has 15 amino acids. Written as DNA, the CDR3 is TGTGCCAGCAGCTTTGGGGGACGCTCTGGAAACACCATATATTTT. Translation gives CASSFGGRSGNTIYF. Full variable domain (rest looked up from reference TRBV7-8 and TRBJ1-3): GAGVSQSPRYKVAKRGQDVALRCDPISGHVSLFWYQQALGQGPEFLTYFQNEAQLDKSGLPSDRFFAERPEGSVSTLKIQRTQQEDSAVYLCASSFGGRSGNTIYFGEGSWLTVV.

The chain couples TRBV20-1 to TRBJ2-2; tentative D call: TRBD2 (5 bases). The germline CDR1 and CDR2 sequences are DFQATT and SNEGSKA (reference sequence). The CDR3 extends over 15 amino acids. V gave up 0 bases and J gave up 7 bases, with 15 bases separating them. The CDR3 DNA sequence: TGCAGTGCTAGAGATACCCAGGCCCGGGGCGGGGAGCTGTTTTTT. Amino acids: CSARDTQARGGELFF.

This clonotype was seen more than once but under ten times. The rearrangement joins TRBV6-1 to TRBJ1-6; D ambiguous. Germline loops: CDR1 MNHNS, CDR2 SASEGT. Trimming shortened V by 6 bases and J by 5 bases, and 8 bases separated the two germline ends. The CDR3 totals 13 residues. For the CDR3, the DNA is TGTGCCAGCAGGCCGACGGATAATTCACCCCTCCACTTT. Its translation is CASRPTDNSPLHF.

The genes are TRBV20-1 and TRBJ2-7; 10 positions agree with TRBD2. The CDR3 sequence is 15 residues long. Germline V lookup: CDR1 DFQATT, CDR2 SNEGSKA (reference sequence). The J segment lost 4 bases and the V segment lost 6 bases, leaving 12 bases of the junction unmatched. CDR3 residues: CSAPRLAGEAYEQYF. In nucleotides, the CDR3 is TGCAGTGCCCCTCGGCTAGCGGGAGAGGCGTACGAGCAGTACTTC.

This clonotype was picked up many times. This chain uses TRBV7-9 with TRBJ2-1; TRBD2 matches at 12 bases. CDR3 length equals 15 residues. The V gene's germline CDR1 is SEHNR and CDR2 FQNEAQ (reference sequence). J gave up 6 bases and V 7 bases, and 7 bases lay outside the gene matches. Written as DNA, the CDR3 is TGTGCCAGCACCCCTCCGGGACTAGCGGGCAATGAGCAGTTCTTC. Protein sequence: CASTPPGLAGNEQFF. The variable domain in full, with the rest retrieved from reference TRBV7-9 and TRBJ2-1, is DTGVSQNPRHKITKRGQNVTFRCDPISEHNRLYWYRQTLGQGPEFLTYFQNEAQLEKSRLLSDRFSAERPKGSFSTLEIQRTEQGDSAMYLCASTPPGLAGNEQFFGPGTRLTVL.

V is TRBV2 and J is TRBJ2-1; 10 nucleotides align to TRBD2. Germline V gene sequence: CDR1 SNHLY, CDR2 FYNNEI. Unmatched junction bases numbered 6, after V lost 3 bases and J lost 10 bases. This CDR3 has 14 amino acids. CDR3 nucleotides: TGTGCCAGCAGTGAGACCTTAGCGGGAGGCGAGCAGTTCTTC. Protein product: CASSETLAGGEQFF.

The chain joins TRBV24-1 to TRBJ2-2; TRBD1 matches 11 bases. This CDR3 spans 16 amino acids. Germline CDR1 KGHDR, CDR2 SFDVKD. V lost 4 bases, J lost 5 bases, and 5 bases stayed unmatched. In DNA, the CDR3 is TGTGCCACCAGTGAGGCCGGGACAGGGGGAACCGGGGAGCTGTTTTTT. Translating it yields CATSEAGTGGTGELFF.

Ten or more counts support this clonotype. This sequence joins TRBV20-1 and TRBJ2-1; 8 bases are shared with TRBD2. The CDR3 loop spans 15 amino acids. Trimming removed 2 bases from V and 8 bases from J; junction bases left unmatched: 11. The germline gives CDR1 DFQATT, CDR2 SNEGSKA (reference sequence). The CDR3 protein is CSARNGRAVLHEQFF. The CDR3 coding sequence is TGCAGTGCTAGAAACGGGAGGGCCGTCCTTCATGAGCAGTTCTTC.

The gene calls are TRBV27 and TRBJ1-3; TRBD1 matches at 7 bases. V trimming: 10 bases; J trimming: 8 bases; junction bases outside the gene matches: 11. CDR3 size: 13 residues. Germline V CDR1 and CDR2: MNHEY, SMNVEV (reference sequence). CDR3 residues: CATSPPGGYTIYF. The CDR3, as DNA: TGTGCCACCTCACCACCAGGGGGTTACACCATATATTTT.

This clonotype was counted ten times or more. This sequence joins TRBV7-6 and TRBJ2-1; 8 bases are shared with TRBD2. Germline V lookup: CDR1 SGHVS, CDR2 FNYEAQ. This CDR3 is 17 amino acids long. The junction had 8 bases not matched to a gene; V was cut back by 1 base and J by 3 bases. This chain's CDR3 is CASSLDAGREVYNEQFF. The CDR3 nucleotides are TGTGCCAGCAGCTTAGACGCCGGGAGGGAGGTCTACAATGAGCAGTTCTTC.

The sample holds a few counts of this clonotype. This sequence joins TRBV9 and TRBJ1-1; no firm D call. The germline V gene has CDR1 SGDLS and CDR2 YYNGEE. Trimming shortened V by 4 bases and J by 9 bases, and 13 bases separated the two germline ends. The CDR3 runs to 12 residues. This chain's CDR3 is CASSPQEGKAFF. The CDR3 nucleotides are TGTGCCAGCAGCCCCCAGGAGGGAAAAGCTTTCTTT. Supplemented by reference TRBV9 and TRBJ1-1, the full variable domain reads DSGVTQTPKHLITATGQRVTLRCSPRSGDLSVYWYQQSLDQGLQFLIQYYNGEERAKGNILERFSAQQFPDLHSELNLSSLELGDSALYFCASSPQEGKAFFGQGTRLTVV.

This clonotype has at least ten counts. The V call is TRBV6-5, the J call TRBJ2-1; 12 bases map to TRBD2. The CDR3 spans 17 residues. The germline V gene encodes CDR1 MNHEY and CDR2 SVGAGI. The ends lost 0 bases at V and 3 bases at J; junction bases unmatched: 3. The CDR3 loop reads CASSYSLTSGSYNEQFF. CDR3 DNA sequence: TGTGCCAGCAGTTACTCTCTGACTAGCGGGAGCTACAATGAGCAGTTCTTC.

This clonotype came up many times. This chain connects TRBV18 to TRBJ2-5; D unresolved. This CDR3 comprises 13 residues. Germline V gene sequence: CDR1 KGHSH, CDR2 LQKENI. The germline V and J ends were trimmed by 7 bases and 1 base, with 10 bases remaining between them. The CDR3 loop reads CASFMGPQETQYF. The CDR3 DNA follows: TGTGCCAGCTTTATGGGCCCCCAAGAGACCCAGTACTTC. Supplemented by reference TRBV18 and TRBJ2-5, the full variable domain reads NAGVMQNPRHLVRRRGQEARLRCSPMKGHSHVYWYRQLPEEGLKFMVYLQKENIIDESGMPKERFSAEFPKEGPSILRIQQVVRGDSAAYFCASFMGPQETQYFGPGTRLLVL.

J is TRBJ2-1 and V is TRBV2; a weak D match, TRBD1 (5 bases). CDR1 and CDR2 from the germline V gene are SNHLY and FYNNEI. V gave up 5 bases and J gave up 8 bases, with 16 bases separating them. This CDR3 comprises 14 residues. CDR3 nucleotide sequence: TGTGCCAGCAGTCCCCAGGGCCTATACGATGAGCAGTTCTTC. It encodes CASSPQGLYDEQFF.

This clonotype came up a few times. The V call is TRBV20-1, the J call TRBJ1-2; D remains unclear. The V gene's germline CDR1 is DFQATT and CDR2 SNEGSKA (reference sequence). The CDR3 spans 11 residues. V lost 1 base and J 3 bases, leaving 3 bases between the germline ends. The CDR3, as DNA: TGCAGTGCTAGAGGGGACTATGGCTACACCTTC. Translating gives CSARGDYGYTF.

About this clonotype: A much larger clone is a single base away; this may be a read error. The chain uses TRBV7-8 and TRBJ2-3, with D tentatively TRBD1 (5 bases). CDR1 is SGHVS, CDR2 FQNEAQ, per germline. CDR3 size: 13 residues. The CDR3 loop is CANSLDQTVTQYF. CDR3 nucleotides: TGTGCCAACAGCCTAGACCAGACAGTTACGCAGTATTTT.

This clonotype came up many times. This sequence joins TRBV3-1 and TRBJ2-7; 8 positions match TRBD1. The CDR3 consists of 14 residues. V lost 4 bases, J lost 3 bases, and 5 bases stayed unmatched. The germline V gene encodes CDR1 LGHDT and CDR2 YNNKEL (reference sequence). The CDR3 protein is CASSRTGSVYEQYF. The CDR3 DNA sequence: TGTGCCAGCAGCCGGACAGGGTCGGTCTACGAGCAGTACTTC.

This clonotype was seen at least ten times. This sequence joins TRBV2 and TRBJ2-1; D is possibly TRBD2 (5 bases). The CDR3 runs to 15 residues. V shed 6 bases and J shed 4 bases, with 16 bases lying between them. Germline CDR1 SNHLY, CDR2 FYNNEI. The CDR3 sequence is CASSLLERGYNEQFF. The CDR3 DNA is TGTGCCAGCAGCCTCTTAGAAAGAGGGTACAATGAGCAGTTCTTC.

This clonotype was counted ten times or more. This chain's CDR3 is CASTLSGSPLHF. CDR3 sequence (DNA): TGTGCCAGCACCTTGTCTGGGTCACCCCTCCACTTT. The chain couples TRBV7-2 to TRBJ1-6, with D unclear. The germline CDR1 and CDR2 sequences are SGHTA and FQGNSA. V lost 7 bases and J 10 bases, leaving 11 bases between the germline ends. This CDR3 spans 12 amino acids.

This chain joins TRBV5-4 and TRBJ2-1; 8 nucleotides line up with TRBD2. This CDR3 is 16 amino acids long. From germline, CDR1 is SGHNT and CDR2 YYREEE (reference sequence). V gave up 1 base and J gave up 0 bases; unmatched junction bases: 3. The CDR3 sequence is CASSLSLAGSYNEQFF. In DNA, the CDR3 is TGTGCCAGCAGCTTGAGTCTAGCGGGCTCCTACAATGAGCAGTTCTTC.

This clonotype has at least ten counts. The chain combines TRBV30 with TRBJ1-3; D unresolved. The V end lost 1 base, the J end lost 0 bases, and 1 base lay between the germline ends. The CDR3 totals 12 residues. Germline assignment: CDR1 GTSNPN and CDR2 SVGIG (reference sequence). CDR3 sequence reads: CAWSDSGNTIYF. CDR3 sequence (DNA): TGTGCCTGGAGTGACTCTGGAAACACCATATATTTT.

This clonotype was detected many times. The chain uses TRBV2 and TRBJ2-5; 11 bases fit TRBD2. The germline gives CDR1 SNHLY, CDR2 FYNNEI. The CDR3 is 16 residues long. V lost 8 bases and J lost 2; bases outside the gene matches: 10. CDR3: CASRIPASGRQETQYF. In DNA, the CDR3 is TGTGCCAGCCGAATCCCGGCTAGCGGGAGGCAAGAGACCCAGTACTTC.

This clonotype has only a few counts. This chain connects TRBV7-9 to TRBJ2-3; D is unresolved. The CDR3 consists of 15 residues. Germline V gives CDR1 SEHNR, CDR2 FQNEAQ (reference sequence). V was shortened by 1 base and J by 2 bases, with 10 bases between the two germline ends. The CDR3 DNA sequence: TGTGCCAGCAGCTTAGTTCCAGATTTCACAGATACGCAGTATTTT. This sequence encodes CASSLVPDFTDTQYF.

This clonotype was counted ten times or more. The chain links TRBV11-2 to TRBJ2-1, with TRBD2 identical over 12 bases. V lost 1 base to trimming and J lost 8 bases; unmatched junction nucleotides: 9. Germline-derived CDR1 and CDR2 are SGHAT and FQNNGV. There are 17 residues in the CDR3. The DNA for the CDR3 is TGTGCCAGCAGCTTAGCCACGACTAGCGGGGGATCGGATGAGCAGTTCTTC. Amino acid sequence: CASSLATTSGGSDEQFF.

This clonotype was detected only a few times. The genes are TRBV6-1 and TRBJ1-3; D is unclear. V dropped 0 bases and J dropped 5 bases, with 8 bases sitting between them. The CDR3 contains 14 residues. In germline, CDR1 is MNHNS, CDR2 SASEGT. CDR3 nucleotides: TGTGCCAGCAGTGAAGCTTCAGCCAGAAACACCATATATTTT. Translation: CASSEASARNTIYF.